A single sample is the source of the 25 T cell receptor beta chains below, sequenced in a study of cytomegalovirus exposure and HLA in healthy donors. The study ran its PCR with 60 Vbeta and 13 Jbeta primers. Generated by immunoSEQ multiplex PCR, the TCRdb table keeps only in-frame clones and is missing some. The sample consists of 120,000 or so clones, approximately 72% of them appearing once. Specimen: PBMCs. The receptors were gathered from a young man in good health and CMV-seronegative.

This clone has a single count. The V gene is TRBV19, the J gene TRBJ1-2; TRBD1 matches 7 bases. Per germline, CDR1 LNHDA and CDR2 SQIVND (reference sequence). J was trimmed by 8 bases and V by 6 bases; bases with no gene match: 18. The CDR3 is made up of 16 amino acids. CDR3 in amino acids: CASRLTGTASWGGYTF. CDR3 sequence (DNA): TGTGCCAGTAGGCTCACCGGGACAGCCTCCTGGGGCGGCTACACCTTC. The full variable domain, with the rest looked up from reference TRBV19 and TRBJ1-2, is DGGITQSPKYLFRKEGQNVTLSCEQNLNHDAMYWYRQDPGQGLRLIYYSQIVNDFQKGDIAEGYSVSREKKESFPLTVTSAQKNPTAFYLCASRLTGTASWGGYTFGSGTRLTVV.

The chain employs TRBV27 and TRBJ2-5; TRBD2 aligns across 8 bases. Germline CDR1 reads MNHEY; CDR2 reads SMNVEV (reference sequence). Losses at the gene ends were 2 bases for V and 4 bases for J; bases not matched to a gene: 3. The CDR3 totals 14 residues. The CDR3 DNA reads TGTGCCAGCAGTTTAGGGCTAGCGGGAGAGACCCAGTACTTC. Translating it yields CASSLGLAGETQYF.

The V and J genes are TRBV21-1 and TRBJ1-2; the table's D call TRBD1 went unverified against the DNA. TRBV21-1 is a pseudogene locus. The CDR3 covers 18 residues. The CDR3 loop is CASSNPGWDRGRNYGYTF. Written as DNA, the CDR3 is TGTGCCAGCAGCAACCCGGGTTGGGACAGGGGGCGAAACTATGGCTACACCTTC.

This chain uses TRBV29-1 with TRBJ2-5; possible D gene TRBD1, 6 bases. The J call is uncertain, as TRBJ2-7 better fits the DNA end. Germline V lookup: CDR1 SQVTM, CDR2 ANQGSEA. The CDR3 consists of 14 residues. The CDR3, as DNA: TGCAGCGTCACCGGGACGGACAGCTCCTACGAGCAGTACTTC. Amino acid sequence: CSVTGTDSSYEQYF.

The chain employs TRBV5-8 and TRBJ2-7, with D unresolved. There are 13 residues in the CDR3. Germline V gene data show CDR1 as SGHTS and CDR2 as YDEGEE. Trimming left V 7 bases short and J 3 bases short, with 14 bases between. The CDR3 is CASPRVALYEQYF. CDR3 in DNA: TGTGCCAGCCCACGGGTCGCTCTCTACGAGCAGTACTTC.

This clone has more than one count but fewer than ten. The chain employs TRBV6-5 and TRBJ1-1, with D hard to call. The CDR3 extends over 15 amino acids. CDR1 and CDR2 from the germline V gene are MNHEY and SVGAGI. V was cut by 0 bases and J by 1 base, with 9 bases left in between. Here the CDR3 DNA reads TGTGCCAGCAGTTACTCCACAGCTACGAACACTGAAGCTTTCTTT. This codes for CASSYSTATNTEAFF.

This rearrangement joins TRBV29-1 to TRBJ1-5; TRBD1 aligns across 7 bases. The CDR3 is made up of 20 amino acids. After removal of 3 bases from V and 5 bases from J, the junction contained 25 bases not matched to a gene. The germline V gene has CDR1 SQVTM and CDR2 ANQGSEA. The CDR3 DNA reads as TGCAGCGTTGACCTATGGTATCGGTGTGAGGGACAGAGGAACTATCAGCCCCAGCATTTT. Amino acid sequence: CSVDLWYRCEGQRNYQPQHF. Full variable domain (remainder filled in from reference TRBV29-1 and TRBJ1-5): SAVISQKPSRDICQRGTSLTIQCQVDSQVTMMFWYRQQPGQSLTLIATANQGSEATYESGFVIDKFPISRPNLTFSTLTVSNMSPEDSSIYLCSVDLWYRCEGQRNYQPQHFGDGTRLSIL.

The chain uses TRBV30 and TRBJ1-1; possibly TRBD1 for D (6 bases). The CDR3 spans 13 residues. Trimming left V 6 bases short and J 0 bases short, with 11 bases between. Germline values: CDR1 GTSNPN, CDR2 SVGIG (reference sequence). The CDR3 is CACRGQMNTEAFF. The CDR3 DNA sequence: TGTGCCTGTCGTGGACAGATGAACACTGAAGCTTTCTTT.

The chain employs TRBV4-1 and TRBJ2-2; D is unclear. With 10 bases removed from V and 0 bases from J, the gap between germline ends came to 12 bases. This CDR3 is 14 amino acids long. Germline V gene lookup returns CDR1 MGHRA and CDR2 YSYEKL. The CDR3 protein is CATATDSNTGELFF. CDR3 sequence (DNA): TGCGCCACCGCGACTGATTCGAACACCGGGGAGCTGTTTTTT.

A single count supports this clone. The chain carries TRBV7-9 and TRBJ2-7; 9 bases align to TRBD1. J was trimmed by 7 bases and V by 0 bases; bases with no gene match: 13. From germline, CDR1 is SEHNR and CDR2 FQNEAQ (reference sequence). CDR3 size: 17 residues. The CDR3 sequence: CASSLATTGQGRYEQYF. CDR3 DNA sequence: TGTGCCAGCAGCTTAGCGACGACGGGACAGGGACGATATGAGCAGTACTTC. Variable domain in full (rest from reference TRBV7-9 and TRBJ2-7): DTGVSQNPRHKITKRGQNVTFRCDPISEHNRLYWYRQTLGQGPEFLTYFQNEAQLEKSRLLSDRFSAERPKGSFSTLEIQRTEQGDSAMYLCASSLATTGQGRYEQYFGPGTRLTVT.

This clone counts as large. The CDR3 is CASSLDRGPWDIQYF. In DNA form, the CDR3 reads TGCGCCAGCAGCTTGGACAGGGGGCCGTGGGACATTCAGTACTTC. V is TRBV5-1 and J is TRBJ2-4; 9 bases fit TRBD1. The ends lost 0 bases at V and 8 bases at J; junction bases unmatched: 6. This CDR3 contains 15 residues. CDR1 is SGHRS and CDR2 is YFSETQ in the germline V gene.

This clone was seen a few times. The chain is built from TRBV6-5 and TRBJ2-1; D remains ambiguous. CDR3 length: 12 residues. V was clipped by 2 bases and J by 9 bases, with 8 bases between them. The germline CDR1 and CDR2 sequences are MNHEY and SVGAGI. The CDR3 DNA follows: TGTGCCAGCAGTTACCCGTCGAGTGAGCAGTTCTTC. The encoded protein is CASSYPSSEQFF.

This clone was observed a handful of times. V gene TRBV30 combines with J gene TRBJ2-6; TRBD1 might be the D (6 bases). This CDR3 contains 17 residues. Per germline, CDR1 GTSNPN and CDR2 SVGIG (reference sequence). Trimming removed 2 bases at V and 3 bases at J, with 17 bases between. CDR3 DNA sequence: TGTGCCTGGAGTCAGGGACAAGGGAGAGGTGGGGCCAACGTCCTGACTTTC. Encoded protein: CAWSQGQGRGGANVLTF.

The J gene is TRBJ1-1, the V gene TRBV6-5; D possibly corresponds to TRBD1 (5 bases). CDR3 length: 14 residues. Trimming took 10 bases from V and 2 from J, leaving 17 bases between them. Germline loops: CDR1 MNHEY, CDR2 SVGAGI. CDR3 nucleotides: TGTGCCACCTGCTCGGGGGGGGGAAACACTGAAGCTTTCTTT. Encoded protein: CATCSGGGNTEAFF.

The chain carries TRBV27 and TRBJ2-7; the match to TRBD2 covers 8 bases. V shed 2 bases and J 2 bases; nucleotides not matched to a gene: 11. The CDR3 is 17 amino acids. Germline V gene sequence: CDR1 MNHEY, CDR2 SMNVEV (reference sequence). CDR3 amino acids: CASSLRRRGGGPYEQYF. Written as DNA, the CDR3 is TGTGCCAGCAGTTTACGCCGCAGGGGCGGGGGGCCCTACGAGCAGTACTTC.

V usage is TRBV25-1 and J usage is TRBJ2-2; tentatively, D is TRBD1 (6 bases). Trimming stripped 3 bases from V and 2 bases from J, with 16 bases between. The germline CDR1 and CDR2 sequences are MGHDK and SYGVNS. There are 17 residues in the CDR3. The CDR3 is CASSDPGQRRNTGELFF. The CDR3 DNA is TGTGCCAGCAGTGATCCTGGACAGCGCCGCAACACCGGGGAGCTGTTTTTT. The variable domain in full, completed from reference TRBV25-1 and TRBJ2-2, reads EADIYQTPRYLVIGTGKKITLECSQTMGHDKMYWYQQDPGMELHLIHYSYGVNSTEKGDLSSESTVSRIRTEHFPLTLESARPSHTSQYLCASSDPGQRRNTGELFFGEGSRLTVL.

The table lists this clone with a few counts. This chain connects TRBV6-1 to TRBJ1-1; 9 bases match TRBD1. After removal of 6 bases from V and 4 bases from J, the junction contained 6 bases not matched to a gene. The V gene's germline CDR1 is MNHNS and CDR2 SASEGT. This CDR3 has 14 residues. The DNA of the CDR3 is TGTGCCAGCAGCGTTACAGGGGGCGGCACTGAAGCTTTCTTT. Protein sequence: CASSVTGGGTEAFF.

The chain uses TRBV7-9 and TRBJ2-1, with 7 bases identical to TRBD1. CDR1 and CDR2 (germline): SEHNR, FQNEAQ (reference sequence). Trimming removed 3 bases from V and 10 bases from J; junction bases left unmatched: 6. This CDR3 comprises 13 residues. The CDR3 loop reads CASSFRTGKEQFF. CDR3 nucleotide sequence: TGTGCCAGCAGCTTTAGGACAGGCAAGGAGCAGTTCTTC. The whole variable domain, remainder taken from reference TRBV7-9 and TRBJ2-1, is DTGVSQNPRHKITKRGQNVTFRCDPISEHNRLYWYRQTLGQGPEFLTYFQNEAQLEKSRLLSDRFSAERPKGSFSTLEIQRTEQGDSAMYLCASSFRTGKEQFFGPGTRLTVL.

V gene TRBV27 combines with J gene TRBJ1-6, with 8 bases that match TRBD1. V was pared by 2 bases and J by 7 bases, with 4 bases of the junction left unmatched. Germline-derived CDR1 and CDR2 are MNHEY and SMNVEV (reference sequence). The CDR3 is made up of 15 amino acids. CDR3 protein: CASSLRQGRNSPLHF. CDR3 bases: TGTGCCAGCAGTTTAAGACAGGGGAGGAATTCACCCCTCCACTTT.

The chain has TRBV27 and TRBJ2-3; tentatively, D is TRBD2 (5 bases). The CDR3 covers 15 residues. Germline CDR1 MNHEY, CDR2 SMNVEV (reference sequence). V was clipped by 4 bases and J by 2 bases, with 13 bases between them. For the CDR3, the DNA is TGTGCCAGCAGTTCGTTTCTAGCAGTCACAGATACGCAGTATTTT. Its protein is CASSSFLAVTDTQYF.

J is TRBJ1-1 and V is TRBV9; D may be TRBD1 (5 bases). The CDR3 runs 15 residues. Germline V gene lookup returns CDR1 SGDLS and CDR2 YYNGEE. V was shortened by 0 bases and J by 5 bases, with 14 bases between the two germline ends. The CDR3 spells CASSVVAQGGTEAFF. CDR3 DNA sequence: TGTGCCAGCAGCGTAGTGGCCCAGGGTGGAACTGAAGCTTTCTTT.

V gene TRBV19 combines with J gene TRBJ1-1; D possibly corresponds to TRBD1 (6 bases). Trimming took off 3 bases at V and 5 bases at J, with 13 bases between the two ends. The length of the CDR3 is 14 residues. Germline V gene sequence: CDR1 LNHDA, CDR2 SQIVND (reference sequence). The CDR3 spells CASSILQGGTEAFF. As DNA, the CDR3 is TGTGCCAGTAGTATCCTACAGGGAGGGACTGAAGCTTTCTTT.

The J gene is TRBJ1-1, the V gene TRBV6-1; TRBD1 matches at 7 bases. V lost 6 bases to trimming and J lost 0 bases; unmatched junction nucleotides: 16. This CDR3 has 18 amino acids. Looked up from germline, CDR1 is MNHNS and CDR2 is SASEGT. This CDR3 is CASRELTEQGRMNTEAFF. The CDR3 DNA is TGTGCCAGCAGAGAACTCACGGAACAGGGGCGCATGAACACTGAAGCTTTCTTT.

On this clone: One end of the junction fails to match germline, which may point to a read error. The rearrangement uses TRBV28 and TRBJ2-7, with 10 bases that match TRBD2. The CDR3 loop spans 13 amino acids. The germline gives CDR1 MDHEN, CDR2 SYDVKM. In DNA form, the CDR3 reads TGTGCCAGCAGTTCTAACCCGGGACTAGCGTTAAGATTC. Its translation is CASSSNPGLALRF.

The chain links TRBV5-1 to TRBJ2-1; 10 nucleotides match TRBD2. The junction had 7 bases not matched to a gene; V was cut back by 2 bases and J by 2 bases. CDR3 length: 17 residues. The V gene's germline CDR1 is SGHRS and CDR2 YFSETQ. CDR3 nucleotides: TGCGCCAGCAGCTTTCAGGTTAGCGGGGGGACCTACAATGAGCAGTTCTTC. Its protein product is CASSFQVSGGTYNEQFF.